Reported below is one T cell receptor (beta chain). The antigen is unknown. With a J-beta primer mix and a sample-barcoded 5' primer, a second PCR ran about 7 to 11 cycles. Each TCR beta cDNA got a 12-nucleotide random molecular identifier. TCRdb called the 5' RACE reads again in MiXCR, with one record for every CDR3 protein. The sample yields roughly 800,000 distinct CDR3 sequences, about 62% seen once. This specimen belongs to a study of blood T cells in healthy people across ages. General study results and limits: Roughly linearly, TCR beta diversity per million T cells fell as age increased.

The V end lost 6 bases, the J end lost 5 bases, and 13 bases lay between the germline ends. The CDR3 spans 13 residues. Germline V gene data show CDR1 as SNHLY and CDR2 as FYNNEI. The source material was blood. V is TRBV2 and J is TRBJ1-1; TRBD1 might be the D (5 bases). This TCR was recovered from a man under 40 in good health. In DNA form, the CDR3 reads TGTGCCAGCAGCGACCAGGGAAATACTGAAGCTTTCTTT. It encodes CASSDQGNTEAFF.